What follows are 16 T cell receptor beta chains derived from one specimen sequenced in a study of shared clonotypes between healthy human individuals. The assay was immunoSEQ multiplex PCR, and TCRdb's table has in-frame clones only and misses some. There are a few million clones in the sample; 85% to 95% occur only once, and roughly 0.36% lies in the top ten. The specimen sequenced was naive CD4+ T cells from PBMCs. As to subset: CD45RA+ positively selected. Source of these receptors: a man aged 18 to 30 in good health. Some clones in this sample may be carry-over from other donors' samples.

The chain recombines TRBV14 with TRBJ2-3, with 7 bases fitting TRBD1. The CDR3 consists of 13 residues. The germline CDR1 and CDR2 sequences are SGHDN and FVKESK. V shed 0 bases and J 11 bases; nucleotides not matched to a gene: 5. CDR3 in DNA: TGTGCCAGCAGCCAAGATTGGCAGGGGGTGCAGTATTTT. Translating it yields CASSQDWQGVQYF.

V usage is TRBV7-9 and J usage is TRBJ1-4, with D maybe TRBD1 (6 bases). This CDR3 contains 14 residues. Between the trimmed V and J ends, which lost 3 bases and 5 bases, there was a span of 10 bases. The germline gives CDR1 SEHNR, CDR2 FQNEAQ (reference sequence). This chain's CDR3 is CASSLVQGNEKLFF. CDR3 nucleotide sequence: TGTGCCAGCAGCTTGGTGCAGGGGAATGAAAAACTGTTTTTT.

This chain joins TRBV6-5 and TRBJ1-2, with TRBD1 identical over 7 bases. The CDR3 extends over 15 amino acids. Per germline, CDR1 MNHEY and CDR2 SVGAGI. V dropped 2 bases and J dropped 4; count of bases not matched to a gene: 7. The CDR3 loop reads CASSYGGTAGYGYTF. The CDR3 DNA is TGTGCCAGCAGTTACGGAGGGACAGCTGGCTATGGCTACACCTTC.

This clone has just one count. The chain joins TRBV7-3 to TRBJ1-2; TRBD1 matches 7 bases. Germline CDR1 is SGHTA and CDR2 is FQGTGA. J was trimmed by 2 bases and V by 5 bases; bases with no gene match: 8. The CDR3 runs 15 residues. The CDR3 coding sequence is TGTGCCAGCAGCCTGAGGAGGGGGCTAAACTATGGCTACACCTTC. Translation: CASSLRRGLNYGYTF.

This clone was seen a single time. The chain joins TRBV27 to TRBJ2-7; perhaps TRBD2 as D (5 bases). V dropped 3 bases and J dropped 11 bases, with 17 bases sitting between them. CDR1 and CDR2 (germline): MNHEY, SMNVEV (reference sequence). The CDR3 runs to 13 residues. The CDR3 here is CASSFDSLAREYF. DNA for the CDR3: TGTGCCAGCAGTTTTGATAGTCTAGCTCGGGAGTACTTC.

J is TRBJ1-2 and V is TRBV18; the D gene is possibly TRBD1 (5 bases). The germline V and J ends were trimmed by 3 bases and 13 bases, with 21 bases remaining between them. The CDR3 covers 14 residues. Germline V lookup: CDR1 KGHSH, CDR2 LQKENI. CDR3 loop: CASSPNRDSDDSTF. The DNA for the CDR3 is TGTGCCAGCTCACCCAACCGGGACTCGGATGATTCCACCTTC.

This clone was picked up one time. The sample contains more than one DNA sequence encoding this CDR3. V is TRBV14 and J is TRBJ2-7, with unresolved D. CDR3 length: 12 residues. Trimming shortened V by 2 bases and J by 4 bases, and 6 bases separated the two germline ends. Germline V gene sequence: CDR1 SGHDN, CDR2 FVKESK. This chain's CDR3 is CASSQTRYEQYF. CDR3 bases: TGTGCCAGCAGCCAAACTCGATACGAGCAGTACTTC.

This chain connects TRBV7-9 to TRBJ1-4; 7 bases match TRBD1. Trimming cost V 0 bases and J 4 bases; bases outside gene matches: 2. Germline lookup yields CDR1 SEHNR and CDR2 FQNEAQ (reference sequence). CDR3 size: 15 residues. CDR3 bases: TGTGCCAGCAGCTTAGCTAGGGACAGTAATGAAAAACTGTTTTTT. Its translation: CASSLARDSNEKLFF.

This clone was seen once. The chain is built from TRBV7-9 and TRBJ2-6; TRBD1 matches at 8 bases. Germline loops: CDR1 SEHNR, CDR2 FQNEAQ (reference sequence). V shed 5 bases and J 4 bases; nucleotides not matched to a gene: 7. The CDR3 length is 16 residues. The CDR3 spells CASSEDRVSGANVLTF. CDR3 nucleotide sequence: TGTGCCAGCAGCGAGGACAGGGTATCAGGGGCCAACGTCCTGACTTTC.

The chain carries TRBV5-1 and TRBJ2-1, with D perhaps matching TRBD1 or TRBD2 (5 bases each). The CDR3 covers 15 residues. V gave up 3 bases and J gave up 3 bases, with 13 bases separating them. Germline CDR1 reads SGHRS; CDR2 reads YFSETQ. In DNA, the CDR3 is TGCGCCAGCAGCTCCGAGGGGCAGATCTACAATGAGCAGTTCTTC. It encodes CASSSEGQIYNEQFF.

The chain recombines TRBV29-1 with TRBJ2-5, with D perhaps TRBD1 (6 bases). Germline V CDR1 and CDR2: SQVTM, ANQGSEA. The CDR3 length is 12 residues. V dropped 6 bases and J dropped 0 bases, with 8 bases sitting between them. Here the CDR3 reads CSVDRHQETQYF. CDR3 DNA: TGCAGCGTCGACAGGCACCAAGAGACCCAGTACTTC.

The genes are TRBV19 and TRBJ1-2, with 10 bases lining up with TRBD1. J gave up 0 bases and V 8 bases, and 3 bases lay outside the gene matches. Germline V gives CDR1 LNHDA, CDR2 SQIVND (reference sequence). The CDR3 extends over 14 amino acids. Here the CDR3 DNA reads TGTGCCAGTGGGACAGGGGCAGCTAACTATGGCTACACCTTC. Amino acid sequence: CASGTGAANYGYTF.

This rearrangement joins TRBV19 to TRBJ1-4, with 7 bases matching TRBD1. Trimming removed 3 bases from V and 4 bases from J; junction bases left unmatched: 2. Per the germline V gene, CDR1 is LNHDA and CDR2 is SQIVND (reference sequence). The length of the CDR3 is 14 residues. CDR3 coding DNA: TGTGCCAGTAGTATTTCAGGGGGTAATGAAAAACTGTTTTTT. Its protein is CASSISGGNEKLFF. Full variable domain (missing parts from reference TRBV19 and TRBJ1-4): DGGITQSPKYLFRKEGQNVTLSCEQNLNHDAMYWYRQDPGQGLRLIYYSQIVNDFQKGDIAEGYSVSREKKESFPLTVTSAQKNPTAFYLCASSISGGNEKLFFGSGTQLSVL.

V and J are TRBV5-1 and TRBJ2-5; possibly TRBD1 for D (5 bases). The CDR3 is made up of 15 amino acids. Deletions cut 0 bases from V and 1 base from J, with 10 bases between. The germline V gene encodes CDR1 SGHRS and CDR2 YFSETQ. CDR3 region: CASSLGGRPQETQYF. The CDR3 DNA reads as TGCGCCAGCAGCTTGGGGGGCAGGCCCCAAGAGACCCAGTACTTC. The full variable domain, in which reference TRBV5-1 and TRBJ2-5 provide the parts outside the CDR3, is KAGVTQTPRYLIKTRGQQVTLSCSPISGHRSVSWYQQTPGQGLQFLFEYFSETQRNKGNFPGRFSGRQFSNSRSEMNVSTLELGDSALYLCASSLGGRPQETQYFGPGTRLLVL.

J is TRBJ2-7 and V is TRBV11-2; 7 bases match TRBD2. Germline CDR1 is SGHAT and CDR2 is FQNNGV. The CDR3 extends over 14 amino acids. V was pared by 7 bases and J by 7 bases, with 13 bases of the junction left unmatched. Here the CDR3 DNA reads TGTGCCAGCAACGGGGGGAAAGGGGAAAAGGAGCAGTACTTC. Translating gives CASNGGKGEKEQYF. Full variable domain (outside the CDR3, taken from reference TRBV11-2 and TRBJ2-7): EAGVAQSPRYKIIEKRQSVAFWCNPISGHATLYWYQQILGQGPKLLIQFQNNGVVDDSQLPKDRFSAERLKGVDSTLKIQPAKLEDSAVYLCASNGGKGEKEQYFGPGTRLTVT.

This clone was seen more than once but under ten times. The chain couples TRBV28 to TRBJ1-1; D gene unclear. Germline lookup yields CDR1 MDHEN and CDR2 SYDVKM. This CDR3 comprises 14 residues. Deletions cut 3 bases from V and 0 bases from J, with 8 bases between. CDR3 bases: TGTGCCAGCAGTTTGGTTCAGTTGAACACTGAAGCTTTCTTT. Its translation is CASSLVQLNTEAFF.